These T cell receptor beta chains were read from a single sample in a study of T cells in Graves' hyperthyroidism and ophthalmopathy. TCRdb re-called the multiplex PCR reads with MiXCR, one entry per CDR3 protein. The sample holds 300,000 or so distinct CDR3 sequences, about 18% seen once. Sample: blood. These receptors were obtained from a woman aged 55-69 years with Graves' ophthalmopathy. Both conserved end residues are part of each CDR3. Fields, in order: D gene, V gene, clone size, J gene, CDR3 DNA, CDR3 protein. A D gene is named only where the DNA matches it firmly. For some rows the clone size is stated as once, few or many, or as a class when expanded; others skip it.

>TRBD1|TRBV6-1|many|TRBJ1-2
TGTGCCAGCAGTGTATCTACAGGGGTGAACTATGGCTACACCTTC
CASSVSTGVNYGYTF
>TRBD1|TRBV6-2/TRBV6-3|many|TRBJ1-1
TGTGCCAGCAGTCAAACAGGGGGCATCACTGAAGCTTTCTTT
CASSQTGGITEAFF
>TRBD2|TRBV11-1|many|TRBJ2-3
TGTGCCAGCAGCTTAGTCGGGGGGAGACTTAACACAGATACGCAGTATTTT
CASSLVGGRLNTDTQYF
>TRBD1|TRBV19|NA|TRBJ2-3
TGTGCCAGTAGGAAACGGACAGGGGAGGTGAATACGCAGTATTTT
CASRKRTGEVNTQYF
>TRBD2|TRBV6-1|many|TRBJ2-1
TGTGCCAGCAGTAGGGGACTAGCGGGGGCCCCCGGGGAGCAGTTCTTC
CASSRGLAGAPGEQFF
>NA|TRBV30|many|TRBJ1-1
TGTGCCTGGAGTCGTTCAAACAGGGAAGCTTTCTTT
CAWSRSNREAFF
>NA|TRBV20-1|few|TRBJ1-5
TGCAGTGCCAAAGGGGGGGAGGGTGTTCAGCCCCAGCATTTT
CSAKGGEGVQPQHF
>NA|TRBV20-1|NA|TRBJ1-2
TGCAGTGCTAGCTCTCCAGGTGATAGGGGCTACACCTTC
CSASSPGDRGYTF
>NA|TRBV12-3/TRBV12-4|many|TRBJ2-3
TGTGCCAGCAGCCCCAGACAGACGCAGCAGTATTTT
CASSPRQTQQYF
>TRBD1|TRBV6-1|few|TRBJ2-3
TGTGCCAGCAGAAATCGGGGACAGGGCACAGATACGCAGTATTTT
CASRNRGQGTDTQYF
>NA|TRBV6-1|few|TRBJ1-1
TGTGCCAGCGGGACGGGGGGGTGGAACACTGAAGCTTTCTTT
CASGTGGWNTEAFF
>NA|TRBV20-1|many|TRBJ1-5
TGCAGTGCTAGAGGAAAAGGGGCAGGAGGCAATCAGCCCCAGCATTTT
CSARGKGAGGNQPQHF
>NA|TRBV9|few|TRBJ2-2
TGTGCCAGCACCAAAGACGGTGGTTCGAACACCGGGGAGCTGTTTTTT
CASTKDGGSNTGELFF
>TRBD1|TRBV6-1|few|TRBJ2-3
TGTGCCAGCAGACGGGACAGGGGACTAGATACGCAGTATTTT
CASRRDRGLDTQYF
>NA|TRBV20-1|few|TRBJ2-7
TGCAGTGCTCAATCCGAGGGCTCACGGTTCGAGCAGTACTTC
CSAQSEGSRFEQYF
>NA|TRBV20-1|many|TRBJ1-1
TGCAGTGCCAGCGTGAATTATAACACTGAAGCTTTCTTT
CSASVNYNTEAFF
>NA|TRBV28|NA|TRBJ1-1
TGTGCCAGCATTAATACAGGATCTCTCTTGGAAGCTTTCTTT
CASINTGSLLEAFF
>NA|TRBV4-2|few|TRBJ2-7
TGTGCCAGCAGCCAAGATGAGGCAGGATCCTACGAGCAGTACTTC
CASSQDEAGSYEQYF
>NA|TRBV2|many|TRBJ1-2
TGTGCCAGCAGAGAGGGGACCAGCTATGGCTACACCTTC
CASREGTSYGYTF
>TRBD2|TRBV20-1|few|TRBJ2-5
TGCAGTGTTATAAAGCGGGAGGGCCGGGAGACCCAGTACTTC
CSVIKREGRETQYF
>NA|TRBV29-1|few|TRBJ1-1
TGCAGCGTCGGCCCTGGGTGGGGGATGAACACTGAAGCTTTCTTT
CSVGPGWGMNTEAFF
>NA|TRBV20-1|many|TRBJ1-4
TGCAGTGCTAGAGATTTGGAAGGGGAGGTGGCAGGAAAACTGTTTTTT
CSARDLEGEVAGKLFF
>NA|TRBV5-4|NA|TRBJ2-3
TGTGCCAGCAGCCCCCGAACCGGTACTCCCACAGATACGCAGTATTTT
CASSPRTGTPTDTQYF
>NA|TRBV20-1|many|TRBJ1-1
TGCAGTGCGGTCGGGAGAGGCACTGAAGCTTTCTTT
CSAVGRGTEAFF
>TRBD2|TRBV9|NA|TRBJ2-1
TGTGCCAGCAGCCCCCGCGACGGCGGGAGCGCGGGTGAGCAGTTCTTC
CASSPRDGGSAGEQFF
>NA|TRBV12-3/TRBV12-4|many|TRBJ1-4
TGTGCCAGCAGGGACAGCCTTAATGAAAAACTGTTTTTT
CASRDSLNEKLFF
>NA|TRBV4-2|few|TRBJ1-2
TGTGCCAGCAGCCAAGATTGGGGTGGCTATGGCTACACCTTC
CASSQDWGGYGYTF
>TRBD2|TRBV10-3|many|TRBJ2-7
TGTGCCATCGGCGGGGGACCCTACGAGCAGTACTTC
CAIGGGPYEQYF
>NA|TRBV7-9|many|TRBJ2-7
TGTGCCAGCAGCCCAACAGTAGGCGAGCAGTACTTC
CASSPTVGEQYF
>NA|TRBV7-3|NA|TRBJ2-3
TGTGCCAGCAGCTTATCAGGGAAGACCACAGATGCGCAGTATTTT
CASSLSGKTTDAQYF
>TRBD1|TRBV5-1|many|TRBJ2-2
TGCGCCAGCAGCCAGACAGGGGAAGAAACCGGGGAGCTGTTTTTT
CASSQTGEETGELFF
>NA|TRBV5-1|NA|TRBJ2-5
TGCGCCAGCAGCTTGGCGAACTCAGGAGAGACCCAGTACTTC
CASSLANSGETQYF
>NA|TRBV12-3/TRBV12-4|few|TRBJ2-2
TGTGCCAGCAGTTCCTGGACAGTCCGTGAGGAGCTGTTTTTT
CASSSWTVREELFF
>NA|TRBV5-1|NA|TRBJ2-2
TGCGCCAGCAGCTTGGGGGGTAGCGGGAACACCGGGGAGCTGTTTTTT
CASSLGGSGNTGELFF
>NA|TRBV20-1|many|TRBJ1-2
TGCAGTGCCCCCAGGCCCTATGGCTACACCTTC
CSAPRPYGYTF
>NA|TRBV7-2|NA|TRBJ1-5
TGTGCCAGCAGCTTATCCAACCAGACGCCCCAGCATTTT
CASSLSNQTPQHF
>NA|TRBV28|many|TRBJ1-1
TGTGCCAGCAGTAGAGTCTCGGCTGAAGCTTTCTTT
CASSRVSAEAFF
>NA|TRBV20-1|many|TRBJ1-2
TGCAGTGCTAGCCCCGAGGCTAACTATGGCTACACCTTC
CSASPEANYGYTF
>TRBD2|TRBV14|NA|TRBJ2-2
TGTGCCAGCAGCCCGCGGGGGGACAACAGCGGGGAGCTGTTTTTT
CASSPRGDNSGELFF
>NA|TRBV5-1|many|TRBJ2-7
TGCGCCAGCAGCTTGGGTCATGTGGGCGCTTACGAGCAGTACTTC
CASSLGHVGAYEQYF
>NA|TRBV5-5|many|TRBJ2-7
TGTGCCAGCAGCTTGAACTCCGAGCAGTACTTC
CASSLNSEQYF
>NA|TRBV7-2|many|TRBJ2-2
TGTGCCAGCAGCTCGAGACTGCGAAACACCGGGGAGCTGTTTTTT
CASSSRLRNTGELFF
>NA|TRBV7-2|few|TRBJ2-2
TGTGCCAGCAGCCCGGTTTTCGCCGGGGAGCTGTTTTTT
CASSPVFAGELFF
>NA|TRBV4-3|many|TRBJ2-5
TGCGCCAGCAGCCAAGAAACCAGGGAGACCCAGTACTTC
CASSQETRETQYF
>NA|TRBV20-1|few|TRBJ1-2
TGCAGTGCCACCGACATATTTAACTATGGCTACACCTTC
CSATDIFNYGYTF
>NA|TRBV19|few|TRBJ2-3
TGTGCCAGTAGAACCTCGGCCACAGATACGCAGTATTTT
CASRTSATDTQYF
>TRBD2|TRBV7-2|many|TRBJ2-3
TGTGCCAGCAGCCCCTTCTGGCGGGAGGGAGATACGCAGTATTTT
CASSPFWREGDTQYF